Only a few counts were recorded for the clone carrying this T cell receptor beta chain. This record belongs to a study of blood T cells in healthy people across ages. Per individual sample, total RNA of at least 6 micrograms was extracted. Per germline, CDR1 SEHNR and CDR2 FQNEAQ (reference sequence). V gave up 1 base and J gave up 1 base; unmatched junction bases: 16. CDR3 length: 19 amino acids. A second roughly 6 to 11 cycle PCR used barcoded and J-beta primers. Every cDNA molecule carried a tag from a template-switch adaptor bearing 12 random nucleotides. Researchers report that each sample yielded at least 3 million CDR3-containing paired-end reads. TCRdb re-derived calls from the 5' RACE reads in MiXCR, one entry per CDR3 protein. The sample contains 800,000 or so distinct CDR3 sequences, about 45% of which appear only once.

The gene calls are TRBV7-9 and TRBJ2-7, with 7 bases identical to TRBD2. This receptor was identified in a man older than 75 in good health. Specimen: blood. The CDR3 nucleotides read TGTGCCAGCAGCTTAGGTGGACCCCGATTACTAGCGAAATCCTACGAGCAGTACTTC. Translated: CASSLGGPRLLAKSYEQYF.